The rows below give T cell receptor beta chains drawn from one sample of a study of cytomegalovirus exposure and HLA in healthy donors. TCRdb's table, derived via immunoSEQ multiplex PCR, lists solely in-frame clones and lacks some. The data hold under 200,000 clones, with roughly 80% observed a single time. Source material: PBMCs. These TCRs come from a man aged 40-49 years in good health and CMV-seronegative. Both conserved end residues are part of each CDR3. D genes are given only for firm matches. Rows may omit the clone size; those that give it use once, few, many or a size class.

j_call: TRBJ1-1; d_call: NA; v_call: TRBV19; clone_size: NA; cdr3_aa: CASSTGLNTEAFF; cdr3_nt: TGTGCCAGTAGTACAGGGTTGAACACTGAAGCTTTCTTT
j_call: TRBJ2-3; d_call: TRBD1; v_call: TRBV6-4; clone_size: medium-sized; cdr3_aa: CASSDSTGPDTQYF; cdr3_nt: TGTGCCAGCAGTGACTCGACAGGGCCAGATACGCAGTATTTT
j_call: TRBJ2-5; d_call: NA; v_call: TRBV7-3; clone_size: NA; cdr3_aa: CASSPQGGKETQYF; cdr3_nt: TGTGCCAGCAGCCCCCAGGGTGGTAAAGAGACCCAGTACTTC
j_call: TRBJ2-7; d_call: TRBD1; v_call: TRBV19; clone_size: NA; cdr3_aa: CARTGAPYEQYF; cdr3_nt: TGTGCCAGAACAGGGGCTCCCTACGAGCAGTACTTC
j_call: TRBJ2-3; d_call: TRBD1; v_call: TRBV14; clone_size: NA; cdr3_aa: CASSFDRGLADTQYF; cdr3_nt: TGTGCCAGCAGTTTCGACAGGGGGCTGGCAGATACGCAGTATTTT
j_call: TRBJ2-7; d_call: NA; v_call: TRBV7-9; clone_size: few; cdr3_aa: CASSLDPQGDEQYF; cdr3_nt: TGTGCCAGCAGCTTAGATCCACAGGGTGACGAGCAGTACTTC
j_call: TRBJ2-1; d_call: NA; v_call: TRBV6-6; clone_size: NA; cdr3_aa: CASSSEWNEQFF; cdr3_nt: TGTGCCAGCAGTTCGGAGTGGAATGAGCAGTTCTTC
j_call: TRBJ1-6; d_call: NA; v_call: TRBV5-1; clone_size: NA; cdr3_aa: CASRAGAIESPLHF; cdr3_nt: TGCGCCAGCAGAGCGGGGGCGATCGAATCACCCCTCCACTTT
j_call: TRBJ2-7; d_call: NA; v_call: TRBV9; clone_size: few; cdr3_aa: CASSPGVPWQHYEQYF; cdr3_nt: TGTGCCAGCAGCCCAGGGGTTCCGTGGCAGCACTACGAGCAGTACTTC
j_call: TRBJ2-5; d_call: TRBD2; v_call: TRBV4-3; clone_size: NA; cdr3_aa: CASSQSGTTGETQYF; cdr3_nt: TGCGCCAGCAGCCAATCTGGGACTACCGGGGAGACCCAGTACTTC
j_call: TRBJ2-3; d_call: TRBD1; v_call: TRBV6-5; clone_size: NA; cdr3_aa: CASREGQGTTDTQYF; cdr3_nt: TGTGCCAGCAGAGAGGGACAGGGGACCACAGATACGCAGTATTTT
j_call: TRBJ2-7; d_call: TRBD2; v_call: TRBV18; clone_size: NA; cdr3_aa: CASSPPAGGPYEQYF; cdr3_nt: TGTGCCAGCTCACCCCCAGCGGGAGGCCCCTACGAGCAGTACTTC
j_call: TRBJ2-7; d_call: NA; v_call: TRBV7-8; clone_size: once; cdr3_aa: CASSSTEREQYF; cdr3_nt: TGTGCCAGCAGCTCGACGGAGAGGGAGCAGTACTTC
j_call: TRBJ2-4; d_call: NA; v_call: TRBV27; clone_size: NA; cdr3_aa: CASNVDRAKNIQYF; cdr3_nt: TGTGCCAGCAACGTCGACAGGGCCAAAAACATTCAGTACTTC
j_call: TRBJ1-2; d_call: TRBD1; v_call: TRBV27; clone_size: NA; cdr3_aa: CASSRQGAYGYTF; cdr3_nt: TGTGCCAGCAGTCGACAGGGGGCTTATGGCTACACCTTC
j_call: TRBJ2-7; d_call: NA; v_call: TRBV30; clone_size: once; cdr3_aa: CAWSVGGSSYEQYF; cdr3_nt: TGTGCCTGGAGTGTAGGAGGCAGTTCCTACGAGCAGTACTTC
j_call: TRBJ2-2; d_call: NA; v_call: TRBV4-1; clone_size: NA; cdr3_aa: CASSEQEAGELFF; cdr3_nt: TGCGCCAGCAGCGAACAAGAGGCCGGGGAGCTGTTTTTT
j_call: TRBJ1-2; d_call: NA; v_call: TRBV6-5; clone_size: NA; cdr3_aa: CASSSQRGGTNYGYTF; cdr3_nt: TGTGCCAGCAGTTCCCAGAGGGGGGGGACCAACTATGGCTACACCTTC
j_call: TRBJ1-5; d_call: TRBD1; v_call: TRBV7-2; clone_size: few; cdr3_aa: CASSLGTGINQPQHF; cdr3_nt: TGTGCCAGCAGCTTAGGGACAGGGATTAATCAGCCCCAGCATTTT
j_call: TRBJ2-3; d_call: TRBD2; v_call: TRBV10-3; clone_size: NA; cdr3_aa: CAISDQPAGGRDTQYF; cdr3_nt: TGTGCCATCAGTGACCAGCCAGCGGGGGGGAGAGATACGCAGTATTTT
j_call: TRBJ1-5; d_call: NA; v_call: TRBV7-2; clone_size: NA; cdr3_aa: CASSLTGVYQPQHF; cdr3_nt: TGTGCCAGCAGCCTGACAGGAGTCTATCAGCCCCAGCATTTT
j_call: TRBJ2-1; d_call: NA; v_call: TRBV2; clone_size: once; cdr3_aa: CASIREWGNEQFF; cdr3_nt: TGTGCCAGCATTCGGGAGTGGGGCAATGAGCAGTTCTTC
j_call: TRBJ1-1; d_call: NA; v_call: TRBV7-2; clone_size: many; cdr3_aa: CASSLGVTEAFF; cdr3_nt: TGTGCCAGCAGCTTAGGCGTCACTGAAGCTTTCTTT
j_call: TRBJ2-3; d_call: NA; v_call: TRBV29-1; clone_size: NA; cdr3_aa: CSVVAGAYTDTQYF; cdr3_nt: TGCAGCGTTGTAGCAGGGGCCTACACAGATACGCAGTATTTT
j_call: TRBJ2-2; d_call: NA; v_call: TRBV4-3; clone_size: NA; cdr3_aa: CASSLIAGELFF; cdr3_nt: TGCGCCAGCAGCCTCATAGCCGGGGAGCTGTTTTTT
j_call: TRBJ2-5; d_call: NA; v_call: TRBV18; clone_size: once; cdr3_aa: CASSSGSNPGETQYF; cdr3_nt: TGTGCCAGCTCATCCGGGAGTAATCCGGGAGAGACCCAGTACTTC
j_call: TRBJ1-1; d_call: TRBD1; v_call: TRBV6-5; clone_size: once; cdr3_aa: CASRTTGDNTEAFF; cdr3_nt: TGTGCCAGCAGGACGACAGGGGACAACACTGAAGCTTTCTTT
j_call: TRBJ2-5; d_call: TRBD2; v_call: TRBV2; clone_size: few; cdr3_aa: CASSAPLAASGRPQETQYF; cdr3_nt: TGTGCCAGCAGTGCTCCGCTTGCCGCTAGCGGGAGGCCCCAAGAGACCCAGTACTTC
j_call: TRBJ2-7; d_call: NA; v_call: TRBV5-1; clone_size: NA; cdr3_aa: CASSLERANYEQYF; cdr3_nt: TGCGCCAGCAGCTTGGAGCGGGCGAACTACGAGCAGTACTTC
j_call: TRBJ1-2; d_call: TRBD1; v_call: TRBV6-5; clone_size: NA; cdr3_aa: CATEEPDRGGGYTF; cdr3_nt: TGTGCCACCGAGGAGCCCGACAGGGGAGGTGGCTACACCTTC
j_call: TRBJ1-2; d_call: NA; v_call: TRBV10-1; clone_size: NA; cdr3_aa: CASSEYRSYGYTF; cdr3_nt: TGCGCCAGCAGTGAGTACAGGTCCTATGGCTACACCTTC
j_call: TRBJ2-1; d_call: TRBD2; v_call: TRBV18; clone_size: once; cdr3_aa: CASSPPVSSGSYNEQFF; cdr3_nt: TGTGCCAGCTCACCACCGGTGTCTAGCGGGAGTTACAATGAGCAGTTCTTC
j_call: TRBJ2-5; d_call: NA; v_call: TRBV14; clone_size: NA; cdr3_aa: CASSPAGLLWAETQYF; cdr3_nt: TGTGCCAGCAGCCCCGCCGGCCTCCTCTGGGCAGAGACCCAGTACTTC
j_call: TRBJ2-5; d_call: TRBD1; v_call: TRBV7-9; clone_size: NA; cdr3_aa: CASSRDSPLRETQYF; cdr3_nt: TGTGCCAGCAGCAGGGACAGCCCCTTGAGGGAGACCCAGTACTTC
j_call: TRBJ1-1; d_call: TRBD1; v_call: TRBV27; clone_size: NA; cdr3_aa: CASTKTGGRKTEAFF; cdr3_nt: TGTGCCAGCACCAAGACAGGGGGCAGAAAGACTGAAGCTTTCTTT
j_call: TRBJ1-1; d_call: NA; v_call: TRBV10-3; clone_size: NA; cdr3_aa: CAISEGPGAHRNTEAFF; cdr3_nt: TGTGCCATCAGTGAAGGCCCAGGGGCTCATCGGAACACTGAAGCTTTCTTT
j_call: TRBJ1-2; d_call: TRBD1; v_call: TRBV7-3; clone_size: NA; cdr3_aa: CASSLTGTGDDYGYTF; cdr3_nt: TGTGCCAGCAGCTTAACGGGGACAGGGGACGACTATGGCTACACCTTC
j_call: TRBJ1-3; d_call: NA; v_call: TRBV6-1; clone_size: NA; cdr3_aa: CASSDSRGSGNTIYF; cdr3_nt: TGTGCCAGCAGTGACTCCCGGGGCTCTGGAAACACCATATATTTT
j_call: TRBJ2-7; d_call: TRBD2; v_call: TRBV5-1; clone_size: few; cdr3_aa: CASSPGGSGRNEQYF; cdr3_nt: TGCGCCAGCAGCCCCGGGGGTTCCGGGAGGAACGAGCAGTACTTC
j_call: TRBJ1-2; d_call: TRBD1; v_call: TRBV10-3; clone_size: NA; cdr3_aa: CAISEKVTGDSNYGYTF; cdr3_nt: TGTGCCATCAGTGAGAAGGTAACAGGGGATTCTAACTATGGCTACACCTTC